The 11 T cell receptor beta chains reported below all come from one sample, sequenced in a study of CD8+ T cells in alopecia areata. cDNA reverse transcribed from extracted RNA served as the sequencing template. Assay used: immunoSEQ multiplex PCR; TCRdb lists only in-frame clones, some missing. The data hold some 150,000 clones, with approximately 65% observed a single time. The sample in question was CD8+ T cells sorted from blood, obtained at week 0. Source of these receptors: a human donor with alopecia areata.

The chain recombines TRBV29-1 with TRBJ1-2; 11 bases map to TRBD1. This CDR3 has 15 amino acids. Germline V gives CDR1 SQVTM, CDR2 ANQGSEA. J was trimmed by 2 bases and V by 6 bases; bases with no gene match: 8. For the CDR3, the DNA is TGCAGCGTCCCCGGGACAGGGGGACGGAACTATGGCTACACCTTC. It codes for CSVPGTGGRNYGYTF.

The chain links TRBV7-6 to TRBJ2-3; D remains unclear. V lost 2 bases to trimming and J lost 3 bases, with 3 bases between them. CDR1 is SGHVS and CDR2 is FNYEAQ in the germline V gene. This CDR3 has 12 amino acids. The CDR3 nucleotides are TGTGCCAGCAGCTTAAAAACAGATACGCAGTATTTT. Its translation is CASSLKTDTQYF. Variable domain in full (rest from reference TRBV7-6 and TRBJ2-3): GAGVSQSPRYKVTKRGQDVALRCDPISGHVSLYWYRQALGQGPEFLTYFNYEAQQDKSGLPNDRFSAERPEGSISTLTIQRTEQRDSAMYRCASSLKTDTQYFGPGTRLTVL.

The CDR3 loop reads CASSLVKTQYF. CDR3 nucleotide sequence: TGTGCCAGCAGCTTAGTTAAGACCCAGTACTTC. The genes are TRBV7-9 and TRBJ2-5; D gene uncertain. The V gene lost 1 base and the J gene lost 6 bases, with 3 bases spanning the gap. The CDR3 extends over 11 amino acids. CDR1 SEHNR and CDR2 FQNEAQ come from the germline V gene (reference sequence).

The rearrangement uses TRBV7-6 and TRBJ1-6; D perhaps matches TRBD1 (5 bases). CDR3 length equals 14 residues. V was pared by 3 bases and J by 9 bases, with 12 bases between. CDR1 and CDR2 (germline): SGHVS, FNYEAQ. The CDR3 is CASSLGQGGSPLHF. The CDR3 nucleotides are TGTGCCAGCAGCTTGGGGCAGGGAGGTTCACCCCTCCACTTT.

The chain recombines TRBV27 with TRBJ2-5; TRBD1 agrees at 7 bases. Germline CDR1 is MNHEY and CDR2 is SMNVEV (reference sequence). The ends lost 2 bases at V and 5 bases at J; junction bases unmatched: 5. There are 14 residues in the CDR3. Written as DNA, the CDR3 is TGTGCCAGCAGTTTACGAGCACAGGGGGAGACCCAGTACTTC. It specifies CASSLRAQGETQYF.

CDR3 bases: TGTGCCAGCAGCACCCCTCCGGGACAGGTCACAGATACGCAGTATTTT. Residues: CASSTPPGQVTDTQYF. V is TRBV13 and J is TRBJ2-3, with 8 nucleotides matching TRBD1. This CDR3 has 16 residues. The J segment lost 2 bases and the V segment lost 5 bases, leaving 9 bases of the junction unmatched. Germline loops: CDR1 PRHDT, CDR2 FYEKMQ (reference sequence).

This clone was recorded a few times. The chain is built from TRBV9 and TRBJ1-3; D is unclear. This CDR3 has 14 amino acids. Germline values: CDR1 SGDLS, CDR2 YYNGEE. In DNA, the CDR3 is TGTGCTTCCTCGGAGGTGGGAGCTGGAAACACCATATATTTT. Protein product: CASSEVGAGNTIYF.

J is TRBJ2-7 and V is TRBV13; 7 bases are shared with TRBD1. This CDR3 is built from 14 residues. Trimming at V came to 4 bases and at J to 2 bases, leaving 5 bases not matched to a gene. Per the germline V gene, CDR1 is PRHDT and CDR2 is FYEKMQ (reference sequence). CDR3 coding DNA: TGTGCCAGCAGCTCGCCGGGACAGACCTACGAGCAGTACTTC. This sequence encodes CASSSPGQTYEQYF. The full variable domain, completed using reference TRBV13 and TRBJ2-7, is AAGVIQSPRHLIKEKRETATLKCYPIPRHDTVYWYQQGPGQDPQFLISFYEKMQSDKGSIPDRFSAQQFSDYHSELNMSSLELGDSALYFCASSSPGQTYEQYFGPGTRLTVT.

The CDR3 spells CASTPSGTPTDTQYF. DNA of the CDR3: TGTGCCAGCACTCCCTCCGGGACCCCCACAGATACGCAGTATTTT. The chain is built from TRBV2 and TRBJ2-3; the D call may be TRBD1 or TRBD2 (5 bases each). This CDR3 has 15 amino acids. Deletions cut 7 bases from V and 2 bases from J, with 16 bases between. Germline CDR1 and CDR2: SNHLY and FYNNEI.

The V gene is TRBV5-1, the J gene TRBJ2-3; no reliable D call. Germline V gene sequence: CDR1 SGHRS, CDR2 YFSETQ. The CDR3 sequence is 12 residues long. V shed 2 bases and J shed 4 bases, with 5 bases lying between them. CDR3 sequence (DNA): TGCGCCAGCAGCTTAAGTGCAGATACGCAGTATTTT. Translation gives CASSLSADTQYF.

This clone occurred once. V is TRBV7-9 and J is TRBJ1-1; D ambiguous. The CDR3 sequence is 14 residues long. In germline, CDR1 is SEHNR, CDR2 FQNEAQ (reference sequence). Trimming took 2 bases from V and 1 from J, leaving 8 bases between them. Here the CDR3 reads CASSLRSRNTEAFF. The CDR3 DNA sequence: TGTGCCAGCAGCTTAAGGAGCCGGAACACTGAAGCTTTCTTT.